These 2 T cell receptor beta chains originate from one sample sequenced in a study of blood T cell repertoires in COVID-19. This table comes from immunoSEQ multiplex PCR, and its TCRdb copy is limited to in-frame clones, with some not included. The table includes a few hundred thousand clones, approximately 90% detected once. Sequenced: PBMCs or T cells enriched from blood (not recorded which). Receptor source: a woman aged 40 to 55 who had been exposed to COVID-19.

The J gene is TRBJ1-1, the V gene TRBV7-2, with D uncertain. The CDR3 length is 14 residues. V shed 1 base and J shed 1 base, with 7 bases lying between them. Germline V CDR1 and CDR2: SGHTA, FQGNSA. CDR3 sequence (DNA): TGTGCCAGCAGCTTAGTATTTAGGAACACTGAAGCTTTCTTT. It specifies CASSLVFRNTEAFF. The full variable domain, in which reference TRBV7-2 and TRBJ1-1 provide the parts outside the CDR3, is GAGVSQSPSNKVTEKGKDVELRCDPISGHTALYWYRQSLGQGLEFLIYFQGNSAPDKSGLPSDRFSAERTGGSVSTLTIQRTQQEDSAVYLCASSLVFRNTEAFFGQGTRLTVV.

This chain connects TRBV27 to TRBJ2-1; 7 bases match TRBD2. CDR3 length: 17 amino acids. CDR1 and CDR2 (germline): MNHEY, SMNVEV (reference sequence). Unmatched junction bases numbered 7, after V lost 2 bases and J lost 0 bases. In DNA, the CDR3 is TGTGCCAGCAGTTTAGGAGCGGGAAGTGACTCCTACAATGAGCAGTTCTTC. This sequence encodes CASSLGAGSDSYNEQFF.